These 19 T cell receptor beta chains came from one sample sequenced in a study of T cell repertoires in cytomegalovirus infection. Using its own MiXCR run on the reads, TCRdb lists one record per CDR3 protein. The sample shows about 920,000 distinct CDR3 sequences, approximately 31% of them seen only once. No antigen has been assigned to these receptors. This specimen was cultured CD8+ T cells from PBMCs, taken from culture after CMV antigen stimulation. All receptors come from a human donor in good health (CMV status not recorded). Some clones in this sample may be carry-over from other donors' samples.

This clonotype was found a few times. The rearrangement uses TRBV7-9 and TRBJ2-2; a possible D gene is TRBD1 (5 bases). Trimming left V 3 bases short and J 3 bases short, with 14 bases between. The CDR3 has 16 residues. CDR1 and CDR2 (germline): SEHNR, FQNEAQ (reference sequence). For the CDR3, the DNA is TGTGCCAGCAGCTTTCGACAGCCCCGAGACACCGGGGAGCTGTTTTTT. This translates into CASSFRQPRDTGELFF.

The V and J genes are TRBV20-1 and TRBJ2-1; 8 bases are shared with TRBD1. V gave up 6 bases and J gave up 4 bases; unmatched junction bases: 17. The CDR3 is 17 amino acids. Germline lookup yields CDR1 DFQATT and CDR2 SNEGSKA (reference sequence). The CDR3 coding sequence is TGCAGTGCCCAAAGGACAGGGCTGGGGATTAAGTACAATGAGCAGTTCTTC. Protein product: CSAQRTGLGIKYNEQFF.

This clonotype was counted only a few times. The chain uses TRBV7-9 and TRBJ2-5; TRBD2 agrees at 7 bases. The V and J ends lost 0 bases and 1 base, in that order; junction bases with no gene match: 5. The length of the CDR3 is 16 residues. Germline values: CDR1 SEHNR, CDR2 FQNEAQ (reference sequence). In nucleotides, the CDR3 is TGTGCCAGCAGCTTAGCTGGACTAGAGAGCCAAGAGACCCAGTACTTC. This translates into CASSLAGLESQETQYF.

This chain connects TRBV10-1 to TRBJ2-2; 9 bases align to TRBD2. The CDR3 has 18 amino acids. The germline gives CDR1 WNHNN, CDR2 SYGVQD (reference sequence). Trimming removed 4 bases from V and 3 bases from J; junction bases left unmatched: 12. The CDR3 region has the DNA TGCGCCAGCAGTGTAATAGCGGGGGCCGAACTCTACACCGGGGAGCTGTTTTTT. Protein: CASSVIAGAELYTGELFF.

The chain is built from TRBV27 and TRBJ2-7; TRBD1 agrees at 11 bases. This CDR3 region has 14 residues. V lost 6 bases to trimming and J lost 2 bases; unmatched junction nucleotides: 3. CDR1 is MNHEY, CDR2 SMNVEV, per germline (reference sequence). The chain's CDR3 is CASRDRGPTYEQYF. The CDR3, as DNA: TGTGCCAGCAGGGACAGGGGGCCTACCTACGAGCAGTACTTC.

V is TRBV5-1 and J is TRBJ1-1; D gene unclear. CDR1 and CDR2 from the germline V gene are SGHRS and YFSETQ. CDR3 length: 15 amino acids. The V gene lost 0 bases and the J gene lost 3 bases, with 12 bases spanning the gap. The CDR3 sequence: CASSLAGLWDTEAFF. The CDR3 DNA sequence: TGCGCCAGCAGCTTGGCCGGTTTGTGGGACACTGAAGCTTTCTTT.

V usage is TRBV27 and J usage is TRBJ2-4, with D possibly being TRBD2 (5 bases). Germline assignment: CDR1 MNHEY and CDR2 SMNVEV (reference sequence). This CDR3 has 12 residues. Trimming cost V 7 bases and J 7 bases, with 11 bases left between them. CDR3 protein: CASTSGNNIQYF. The CDR3, as DNA: TGTGCCAGCACTTCCGGGAATAACATTCAGTACTTC.

The chain has TRBV2 and TRBJ1-3; D gene uncertain. The CDR3 spans 15 residues. CDR1 is SNHLY and CDR2 is FYNNEI in the germline V gene. The ends were cut back, 10 bases at V and 2 bases at J, with 18 bases in the middle. The CDR3 coding sequence is TGTGCCACCATCTCGGGTGGGGTCCCTGGAAACACCATATATTTT. It yields the protein CATISGGVPGNTIYF.

The J gene is TRBJ2-3, the V gene TRBV27, with D perhaps TRBD2 (7 bases). Deletions cut 8 bases from V and 4 bases from J, with 13 bases between. The CDR3 is 13 amino acids. Germline V gene sequence: CDR1 MNHEY, CDR2 SMNVEV (reference sequence). This CDR3 is CASGLGGADTQYF. Here the CDR3 DNA reads TGTGCCAGCGGGTTAGGGGGGGCAGATACGCAGTATTTT.

This clonotype was observed a handful of times. The chain couples TRBV7-9 to TRBJ2-5; D perhaps matches TRBD2 (6 bases). The ends were cut back, 2 bases at V and 4 bases at J, with 17 bases in the middle. The CDR3 has 16 amino acids. Per germline, CDR1 SEHNR and CDR2 FQNEAQ (reference sequence). The DNA of the CDR3 is TGTGCCAGCAGCTTACCCGGGGGTTTGTTTGGAGAGACCCAGTACTTC. This gives the protein CASSLPGGLFGETQYF.

This clonotype was detected ten times or more. The chain joins TRBV7-2 to TRBJ2-2; TRBD1 or TRBD2 may be the D gene (5 bases each). Trimming removed 5 bases at V and 8 bases at J, with 15 bases between. This CDR3 has 14 residues. In germline, CDR1 is SGHTA, CDR2 FQGNSA. As DNA, the CDR3 is TGTGCCAGCAGCGCGCCCGGGGCGAGGGGGGAGCTGTTTTTT. This encodes CASSAPGARGELFF.

The chain links TRBV20-1 to TRBJ2-1, with a possible D match to TRBD1 (5 bases). Trimming removed 0 bases at V and 0 bases at J, with 9 bases between. There are 15 residues in the CDR3. The germline V gene has CDR1 DFQATT and CDR2 SNEGSKA (reference sequence). The CDR3 coding sequence is TGCAGTGCTAGAGATAGGGGAAGCTCCTACAATGAGCAGTTCTTC. This gives the protein CSARDRGSSYNEQFF.

This clonotype was counted many times. The chain is built from TRBV4-1 and TRBJ1-1, with D possibly TRBD1 on 5 matching bases. This CDR3 contains 14 residues. Trimming shortened V by 4 bases and J by 6 bases, and 15 bases separated the two germline ends. Germline CDR1 reads MGHRA; CDR2 reads YSYEKL. The CDR3 here is CASSLLTGTAEAFF. CDR3 DNA sequence: TGCGCCAGCAGCCTATTAACAGGCACGGCTGAAGCTTTCTTT.

This chain links TRBV20-1 with TRBJ2-7; TRBD2 agrees at 14 bases. This CDR3 contains 18 residues. Germline CDR1 DFQATT, CDR2 SNEGSKA (reference sequence). V shed 2 bases, J shed 0 bases, and the junction held 9 bases outside the gene matches. DNA for the CDR3: TGCAGTGCTAGACCCGGACTAGCGGGGGGTTATCACTCCTACGAGCAGTACGTC. Translating it yields CSARPGLAGGYHSYEQYV.

This chain uses TRBV2 with TRBJ2-7; a weak D match, TRBD1 (6 bases). V lost 0 bases and J 5 bases, leaving 11 bases between the germline ends. The CDR3 is made up of 14 amino acids. CDR1 SNHLY and CDR2 FYNNEI come from the germline V gene. This chain's CDR3 is CASSEAPGVHEQYV. The CDR3 DNA reads as TGTGCCAGCAGTGAAGCGCCAGGGGTCCACGAGCAGTACGTC.

The chain links TRBV20-1 to TRBJ2-2; TRBD1 agrees at 8 bases. The length of the CDR3 is 13 residues. Germline-derived CDR1 and CDR2 are DFQATT and SNEGSKA (reference sequence). The J segment lost 5 bases and the V segment lost 6 bases, leaving 5 bases of the junction unmatched. CDR3 sequence reads: CSAMDRATGELFF. The CDR3 DNA follows: TGCAGTGCAATGGACAGGGCGACCGGGGAGCTGTTTTTT.

In its sample, this clonotype was seen a few times. V usage is TRBV7-6 and J usage is TRBJ2-1; 14 bases fit TRBD2. The CDR3 length is 20 residues. Germline-derived CDR1 and CDR2 are SGHVS and FNYEAQ. The trim removed 5 bases at V and 0 bases at J, leaving 12 bases unmatched. CDR3 nucleotide sequence: TGTGCCAGCAGCCAAGAAACGGGACTAGCGGGGGCCTTCTCCTACAATGAGCAGTTCTTC. It encodes CASSQETGLAGAFSYNEQFF.

This clonotype was counted a few times. The chain has TRBV7-6 and TRBJ1-3; no reliable D call. This CDR3 is 14 amino acids long. The V end lost 10 bases, the J end lost 7 bases, and 20 bases lay between the germline ends. The germline CDR1 and CDR2 sequences are SGHVS and FNYEAQ. CDR3 residues: CANLDWAGQNTIYF. The CDR3 DNA sequence: TGTGCCAACTTAGACTGGGCTGGGCAGAACACCATATATTTT.

This clonotype occurred many times. This chain uses TRBV7-6 with TRBJ1-1; a weak D match, TRBD1 (5 bases). This CDR3 is 18 amino acids long. Trimming left V 3 bases short and J 3 bases short, with 23 bases between. CDR1 and CDR2 from the germline V gene are SGHVS and FNYEAQ. This CDR3 reads CASSFKSPGAYAYTEAFF. CDR3 sequence (DNA): TGTGCCAGCAGCTTTAAATCCCCCGGGGCCTATGCTTACACTGAAGCTTTCTTT.